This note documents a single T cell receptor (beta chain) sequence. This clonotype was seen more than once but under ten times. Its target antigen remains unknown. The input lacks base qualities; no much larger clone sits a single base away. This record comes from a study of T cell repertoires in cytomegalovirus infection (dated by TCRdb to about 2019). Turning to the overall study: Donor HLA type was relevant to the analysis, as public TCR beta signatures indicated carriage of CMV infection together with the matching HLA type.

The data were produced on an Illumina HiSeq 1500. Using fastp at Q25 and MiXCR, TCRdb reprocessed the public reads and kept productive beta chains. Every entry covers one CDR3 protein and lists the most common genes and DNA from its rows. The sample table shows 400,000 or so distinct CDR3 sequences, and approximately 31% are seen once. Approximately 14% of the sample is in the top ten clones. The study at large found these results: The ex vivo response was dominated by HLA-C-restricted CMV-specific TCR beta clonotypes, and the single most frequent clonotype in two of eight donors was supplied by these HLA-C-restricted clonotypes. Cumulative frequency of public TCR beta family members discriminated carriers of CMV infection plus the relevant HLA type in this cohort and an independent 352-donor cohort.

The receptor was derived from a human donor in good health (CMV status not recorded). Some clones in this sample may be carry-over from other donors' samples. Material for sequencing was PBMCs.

The DNA reads TGTGCCAGCAGCTTGGAAGGTCCAGCGGGGGGAAACAATGAGCAGTTCTTC. The translation is CASSLEGPAGGNNEQFF. The rearranged chain carries TRBV5-5 and TRBJ2-1, and TRBD2 matches 9 of the central bases. The CDR3 contains 17 residues, cysteine and phenylalanine counted. Only the CDR3 region is kept as DNA, spanning 51 bases read in frame from base 1. Ends trimmed: V by 0 bases, J by 5 bases; bases unmatched to a gene: 9. According to the germline V gene (reference sequence), CDR1 reads SGHKS and CDR2 reads YYEKEE.